The clone carrying this T cell receptor beta chain was observed once. This entry comes from a study of cytomegalovirus exposure and HLA in healthy donors. This cohort consisted of healthy bone marrow donors. CDR3 size: 14 residues. Deletions cut 0 bases from V and 1 base from J, with 7 bases between. In germline, CDR1 is SGDLS, CDR2 YYNGEE. PCR amplification relied on 60 Vbeta primers (plus 13 Jbeta primers). Assay: immunoSEQ multiplex PCR; the TCRdb copy retains only in-frame clones and omits some. The sample lists approximately 100,000 clones, about 80% occurring once. The TCR sequence derives from a man aged 35-49 years in good health and CMV-seronegative. The chain has TRBV9 and TRBJ1-1; D gene unclear. Sequencing was carried out using PBMCs. The CDR3 protein is CASSVGAKNTEAFF. In nucleotides, the CDR3 is TGTGCCAGCAGCGTAGGAGCTAAGAACACTGAAGCTTTCTTT.